This passage covers 10 T cell receptor beta chains from one sample sequenced in a study of blood T cell repertoires in COVID-19. Assay used: immunoSEQ multiplex PCR; TCRdb lists only in-frame clones, some missing. This table holds under 150,000 clones, over 60% found once. Sequenced material: peripheral blood. The receptor source for this set is a woman aged 80 or over with active or convalescent COVID-19.

This chain links TRBV3-1 (or the pseudogene TRBV3-2) with TRBJ2-5, with a tentative D call TRBD1 (5 bases). Germline CDR1 LGHDT, CDR2 YNNKEL (reference sequence). V lost 2 bases and J lost 3, with 7 bases in between. The CDR3 is 13 amino acids. CDR3 in DNA: TGTGCCAGCAGCCAAAACAGGAAAGAGACCCAGTACTTC. Residues: CASSQNRKETQYF.

The rearrangement uses TRBV6-6 and TRBJ2-1; TRBD1 agrees at 8 bases. V lost 6 bases and J lost 5; bases outside the gene matches: 6. Germline V gene data show CDR1 as MNHNY and CDR2 as SVGAGI (reference sequence). The CDR3 spans 14 residues. Written as DNA, the CDR3 is TGTGCCAGCAGCCGACAGGGGACGAACAATGAGCAGTTCTTC. Translating it yields CASSRQGTNNEQFF.

The chain has TRBV19 and TRBJ1-1, with D unclear. This CDR3 region has 15 residues. Germline loops: CDR1 LNHDA, CDR2 SQIVND (reference sequence). Trimming stripped 7 bases from V and 4 bases from J, with 19 bases between. The CDR3 DNA is TGTGCCAGTACCAAACCCGGGGTACGGGGCACTGAAGCTTTCTTT. It codes for CASTKPGVRGTEAFF.

The CDR3 bases are TGTGCCAGCTCACCACTTTCGGGACAGGGAAGCCCCGGGGAGCTGTTTTTT. Its translation is CASSPLSGQGSPGELFF. The rearrangement links TRBV18 to TRBJ2-2, with 9 bases aligning to TRBD1. Germline V CDR1 and CDR2: KGHSH, LQKENI. The CDR3 sequence is 17 residues long. The ends lost 1 base at V and 6 bases at J; junction bases unmatched: 9.

The genes are TRBV7-2 and TRBJ1-4, with D unresolved. Trimming stripped 6 bases from V and 0 bases from J, with 2 bases between. The CDR3 is 12 amino acids. Germline V gene data show CDR1 as SGHTA and CDR2 as FQGNSA. CDR3 amino acids: CASSTTNEKLFF. CDR3 coding DNA: TGTGCCAGCAGTACAACTAATGAAAAACTGTTTTTT.

The chain couples TRBV6-6 to TRBJ2-1; 13 bases are shared with TRBD2. The CDR3 totals 16 residues. The V gene's germline CDR1 is MNHNY and CDR2 SVGAGI (reference sequence). J gave up 6 bases and V 2 bases, and 4 bases lay outside the gene matches. The CDR3 DNA reads as TGTGCCAGCAGTTACCCGGGACTAGCGGGGAGCAATGAGCAGTTCTTC. This encodes CASSYPGLAGSNEQFF.

The chain recombines TRBV10-3 with TRBJ2-7, with 7 bases aligning to TRBD1. Germline V gene lookup returns CDR1 ENHRY and CDR2 SYGVKD. This CDR3 has 12 amino acids. The V and J ends lost 6 bases and 4 bases, in that order; junction bases with no gene match: 3. CDR3 DNA: TGTGCCATCAGCAAACAGGGGTACGAGCAGTACTTC. Its protein is CAISKQGYEQYF.

The chain carries TRBV7-4 and TRBJ1-5; TRBD1 aligns across 10 bases. J was trimmed by 4 bases and V by 1 base; bases with no gene match: 10. The germline V gene has CDR1 SGHVT and CDR2 SQSDAQ. CDR3 length: 18 amino acids. CDR3 sequence reads: CASSLGGDRGLKNQPQHF. CDR3 nucleotide sequence: TGTGCCAGCAGCTTAGGGGGGGACAGGGGCTTGAAAAATCAGCCCCAGCATTTT.

The rearrangement links TRBV28 to TRBJ1-3, with TRBD1 matching over 7 bases. This CDR3 spans 18 amino acids. The V gene's germline CDR1 is MDHEN and CDR2 SYDVKM. V lost 6 bases, J lost 2 bases, and 16 bases stayed unmatched. The CDR3 spells CASSVLRSSGTAGNTIYF. In DNA, the CDR3 is TGTGCCAGCAGCGTTCTACGCTCCTCCGGGACAGCTGGAAACACCATATATTTT.

The J gene is TRBJ2-3, the V gene TRBV5-1, with D perhaps TRBD2 (6 bases). Germline values: CDR1 SGHRS, CDR2 YFSETQ. The CDR3 sequence is 16 residues long. Trimming removed 0 bases from V and 0 bases from J, with 11 bases in between. The CDR3 region is CASSLGDSQSTDTQYF. The CDR3 DNA follows: TGCGCCAGCAGCTTGGGGGACTCTCAAAGCACAGATACGCAGTATTTT.